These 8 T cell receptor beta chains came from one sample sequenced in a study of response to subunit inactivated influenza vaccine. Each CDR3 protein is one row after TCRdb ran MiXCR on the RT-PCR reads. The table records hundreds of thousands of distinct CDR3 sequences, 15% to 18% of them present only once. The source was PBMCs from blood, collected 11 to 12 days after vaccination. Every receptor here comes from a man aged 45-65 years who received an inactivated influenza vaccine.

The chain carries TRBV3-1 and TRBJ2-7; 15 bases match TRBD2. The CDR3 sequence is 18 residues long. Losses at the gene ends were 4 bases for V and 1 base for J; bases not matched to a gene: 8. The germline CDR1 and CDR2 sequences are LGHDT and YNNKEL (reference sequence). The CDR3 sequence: CASSLGLAGGISSYEQYF. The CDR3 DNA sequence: TGTGCCAGCAGCCTGGGACTAGCGGGGGGCATCAGTTCCTACGAGCAGTACTTC.

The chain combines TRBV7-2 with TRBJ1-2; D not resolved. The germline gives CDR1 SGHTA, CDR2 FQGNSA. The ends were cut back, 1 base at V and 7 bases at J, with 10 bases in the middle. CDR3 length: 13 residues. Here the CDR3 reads CASSLGQEAGYTF. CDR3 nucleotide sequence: TGTGCCAGCAGCTTAGGGCAGGAGGCTGGCTACACCTTC.

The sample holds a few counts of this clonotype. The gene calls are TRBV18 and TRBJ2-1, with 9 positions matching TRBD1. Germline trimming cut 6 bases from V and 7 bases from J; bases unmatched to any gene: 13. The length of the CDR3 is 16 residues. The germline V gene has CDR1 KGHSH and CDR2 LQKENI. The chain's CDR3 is CASSQNRGLQGNEQFF. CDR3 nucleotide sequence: TGTGCCAGCTCGCAAAACAGGGGGCTTCAGGGGAATGAGCAGTTCTTC. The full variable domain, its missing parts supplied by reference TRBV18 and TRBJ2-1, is NAGVMQNPRHLVRRRGQEARLRCSPMKGHSHVYWYRQLPEEGLKFMVYLQKENIIDESGMPKERFSAEFPKEGPSILRIQQVVRGDSAAYFCASSQNRGLQGNEQFFGPGTRLTVL.

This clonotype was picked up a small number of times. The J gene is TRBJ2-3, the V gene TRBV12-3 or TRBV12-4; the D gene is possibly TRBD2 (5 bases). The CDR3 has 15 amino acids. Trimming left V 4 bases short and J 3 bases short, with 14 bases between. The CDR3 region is CASSSEGGETDTQYF. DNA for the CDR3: TGTGCCAGCAGTTCCGAGGGTGGAGAAACAGATACGCAGTATTTT.

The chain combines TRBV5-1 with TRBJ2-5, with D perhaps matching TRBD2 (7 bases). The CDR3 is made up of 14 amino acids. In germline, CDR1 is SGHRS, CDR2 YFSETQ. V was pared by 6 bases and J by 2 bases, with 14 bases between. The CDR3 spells CASKQGGRQETQYF. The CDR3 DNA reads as TGCGCCAGCAAACAGGGAGGGCGGCAAGAGACCCAGTACTTC.

The CDR3 is CASSLGARVQSPLHF. The CDR3 DNA is TGTGCCAGCAGCTTAGGGGCCAGGGTGCAGTCACCCCTCCACTTT. J is TRBJ1-6 and V is TRBV11-2; TRBD1 is a possible D gene (5 bases). From germline, CDR1 is SGHAT and CDR2 FQNNGV. The V and J ends lost 1 base and 10 bases respectively, with 14 bases between them. The CDR3 runs 15 residues.

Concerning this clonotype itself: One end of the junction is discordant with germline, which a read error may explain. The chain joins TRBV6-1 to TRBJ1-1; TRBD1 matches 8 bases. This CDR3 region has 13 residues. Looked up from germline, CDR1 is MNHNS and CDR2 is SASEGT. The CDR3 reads CTSSPDRDTEAFF. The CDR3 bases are TGTACCAGCAGTCCGGACAGGGACACTGAAGCTTTCTTT.

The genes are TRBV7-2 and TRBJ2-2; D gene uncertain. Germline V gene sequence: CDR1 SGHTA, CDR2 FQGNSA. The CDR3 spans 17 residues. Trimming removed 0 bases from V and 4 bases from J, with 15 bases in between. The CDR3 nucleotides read TGTGCCAGCAGCTTAGCGTTTCGGTCCTTGAGCACCGGGGAGCTGTTTTTT. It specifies CASSLAFRSLSTGELFF.